This T cell receptor (beta chain) was identified during a study of blood T cell repertoires in COVID-19. Whole-study context: Samples representing acute and convalescent COVID-19 were sourced from the United States, Italy and Spain. Nucleic acid was either cDNA or gDNA, and it came from T cells, B-cell-depleted T cells, or PBMCs.

V lost 0 bases and J 10 bases, leaving 13 bases between the germline ends. CDR1 and CDR2 from the germline V gene are MNHNS and SASEGT. The CDR3 sequence is 15 residues long. How the authors handled the data: The assay estimated nucleated cells by amplifying reference gene primers. The data were produced by immunoSEQ multiplex PCR, yet TCRdb's version contains in-frame clones alone and is incomplete. V and J calls and clone size are copied from that table; D and trimming were computed from the DNA. Found here are about 160,000 clones, around 80% of them singletons; the top ten hold about 20%. This clonotype was obtained from a woman older than 75 with acute or convalescent COVID-19. The chain joins TRBV6-1 to TRBJ1-6; D possibly corresponds to TRBD1 (5 bases). The sequenced sample was peripheral blood. The CDR3 here is CASSEALGRASPLHF. The DNA of the CDR3 is TGTGCCAGCAGTGAAGCGCTCGGCAGGGCCTCACCCCTCCACTTT.